These 21 T cell receptor beta chains originate from one sample sequenced in a study of cytomegalovirus exposure and HLA in healthy donors. 13 Jbeta primers and 60 Vbeta primers were used for the PCR. TCRdb's table, derived via immunoSEQ multiplex PCR, lists solely in-frame clones and lacks some. The data show over 100,000 clones, more than 75% seen once. Sequenced input: PBMCs. These receptors were taken from a female donor in good health and CMV-seronegative.

Only a few counts were recorded for this clone. The chain employs TRBV29-1 and TRBJ1-1, with 7 bases fitting TRBD1. The V and J ends lost 0 bases and 1 base, in that order; junction bases with no gene match: 2. CDR1 and CDR2 from the germline V gene are SQVTM and ANQGSEA. This CDR3 has 14 amino acids. The CDR3 loop reads CSVEERQGNTEAFF. The CDR3 nucleotides read TGCAGCGTTGAAGAGCGACAGGGGAACACTGAAGCTTTCTTT.

V usage is TRBV28 and J usage is TRBJ2-4, with a weak D call TRBD1 (5 bases). Trimming removed 2 bases from V and 6 bases from J, with 5 bases in between. The germline V gene has CDR1 MDHEN and CDR2 SYDVKM. This CDR3 has 12 residues. The DNA of the CDR3 is TGTGCCAGCAGTTTAAGGGGAAACATTCAGTACTTC. It translates to CASSLRGNIQYF.

The chain is built from TRBV14 and TRBJ2-2, with 8 bases lining up with TRBD1. V was clipped by 4 bases and J by 7 bases; unmatched bases: 5. This CDR3 comprises 14 residues. Germline-derived CDR1 and CDR2 are SGHDN and FVKESK. The CDR3 sequence is CASSRGQGGGELFF. The CDR3 region has the DNA TGTGCCAGCAGCCGTGGACAGGGAGGCGGGGAGCTGTTTTTT.

CDR3 DNA sequence: TGTGCCAGCAGCCCGCCGGGACTAGTCGGCGAGCAGTACTTC. Protein sequence: CASSPPGLVGEQYF. This chain links TRBV7-9 with TRBJ2-7; 8 nucleotides align to TRBD2. The CDR3 covers 14 residues. With 5 bases clipped from V and 6 bases from J, the junction kept 9 bases outside the gene matches. Germline V gene lookup returns CDR1 SEHNR and CDR2 FQNEAQ (reference sequence).

The J gene is TRBJ2-1, the V gene TRBV28; 11 nucleotides agree with TRBD2. Unmatched junction bases numbered 10, after V lost 6 bases and J lost 9 bases. The CDR3 is 15 amino acids. The V gene's germline CDR1 is MDHEN and CDR2 SYDVKM. The CDR3 DNA reads as TGTGCCAGCAGGGAGATTAGCGGGAGGGAGGTTGAGCAGTTCTTC. It translates to CASREISGREVEQFF.

The rearrangement links TRBV11-2 to TRBJ2-2, with 7 bases identical to TRBD1. The CDR3 extends over 15 amino acids. J gave up 2 bases and V 5 bases, and 5 bases lay outside the gene matches. Germline values: CDR1 SGHAT, CDR2 FQNNGV. In DNA form, the CDR3 reads TGTGCCAGCAGCCCGGACAGGTTAAACACCGGGGAGCTGTTTTTT. It codes for CASSPDRLNTGELFF.

A word on this clone: One end of the junction does not line up with germline, which may come from a read error. The chain joins TRBV28 to TRBJ2-2; TRBD2 aligns across 9 bases. Germline lookup yields CDR1 MDHEN and CDR2 SYDVKM. The CDR3 totals 14 residues. The CDR3 region is CASSLAGETGGLFF. As DNA, the CDR3 is TGTGCCAGCAGCTTAGCGGGAGAAACCGGGGGGCTGTTTTTT.

The chain uses TRBV4-2 and TRBJ2-1, with TRBD1 matching over 9 bases. CDR1 LGHNA and CDR2 YNFKEQ come from the germline V gene. CDR3 size: 19 residues. The V segment lost 0 bases and the J segment 4 bases; nucleotides outside the gene matches: 13. CDR3 DNA: TGTGCCAGCAGCCAAGATCAGTCTTGGGGGGACAGGGTTTACAATGAGCAGTTCTTC. Protein product: CASSQDQSWGDRVYNEQFF.

This chain connects TRBV7-8 to TRBJ2-1, with 10 bases fitting TRBD2. CDR3 size: 15 residues. Germline lookup yields CDR1 SGHVS and CDR2 FQNEAQ. Unmatched junction bases numbered 2, after V lost 0 bases and J lost 6 bases. This CDR3 reads CASSLALAGLNEQFF. CDR3 coding DNA: TGTGCCAGCAGCTTAGCACTAGCGGGACTCAATGAGCAGTTCTTC.

This chain uses TRBV27 with TRBJ2-5; 7 positions agree with TRBD1. The J call is doubtful: the DNA matches TRBJ2-7 better. The CDR3 is 14 residues long. CDR1 is MNHEY, CDR2 SMNVEV, per germline (reference sequence). The CDR3 loop is CASSRTGQLYEQYF. The CDR3 bases are TGTGCCAGCAGCCGAACGGGACAGCTCTACGAGCAGTACTTC.

This sequence joins TRBV6-1 and TRBJ1-2; no reliable D call. This CDR3 contains 14 residues. With 8 bases removed from V and 0 bases from J, the gap between germline ends came to 13 bases. The germline CDR1 and CDR2 sequences are MNHNS and SASEGT. CDR3 in amino acids: CASLGVTSNYGYTF. CDR3 bases: TGTGCCAGCTTGGGAGTGACGTCTAACTATGGCTACACCTTC.

The V gene is TRBV13, the J gene TRBJ1-1, with 11 positions matching TRBD1. The V gene end was trimmed by 5 bases and the J gene end by 5 bases; junction bases not matched to a gene: 4. The CDR3 sequence is 14 residues long. CDR1 and CDR2 (germline): PRHDT, FYEKMQ (reference sequence). The CDR3 loop is CASSPGTGGTEAFF. The CDR3 DNA reads as TGTGCCAGCAGCCCCGGGACAGGGGGGACTGAAGCTTTCTTT. Complete variable domain (other parts from reference TRBV13 and TRBJ1-1): AAGVIQSPRHLIKEKRETATLKCYPIPRHDTVYWYQQGPGQDPQFLISFYEKMQSDKGSIPDRFSAQQFSDYHSELNMSSLELGDSALYFCASSPGTGGTEAFFGQGTRLTVV.

The V and J genes are TRBV27 and TRBJ2-5; 11 bases fit TRBD2. CDR1 MNHEY and CDR2 SMNVEV come from the germline V gene (reference sequence). The CDR3 has 19 amino acids. Unmatched junction bases numbered 16, after V lost 3 bases and J lost 4 bases. The DNA of the CDR3 is TGTGCCAGCAGTTTTTTAGCGGGAGGGCCAGTATGGGTAGGAGAGACCCAGTACTTC. It is translated as CASSFLAGGPVWVGETQYF.

The V gene is TRBV7-8, the J gene TRBJ2-2; D perhaps matches TRBD2 (6 bases). CDR1 is SGHVS and CDR2 is FQNEAQ in the germline V gene. V lost 2 bases to trimming and J lost 2 bases, with 12 bases between them. The CDR3 is 16 residues long. CDR3: CASSLRGGVNTGELFF. In nucleotides, the CDR3 is TGTGCCAGCAGCTTAAGGGGCGGGGTTAACACCGGGGAGCTGTTTTTT.

For the CDR3, the DNA is TGTGCCAGCAGCTTACTCTCGAGCAATCAGCCCCAGCATTTT. This sequence encodes CASSLLSSNQPQHF. J is TRBJ1-5 and V is TRBV7-9; D not resolved. V was cut by 2 bases and J by 1 base, with 6 bases left in between. The CDR3 loop spans 14 amino acids. Germline loops: CDR1 SEHNR, CDR2 FQNEAQ (reference sequence).

The genes are TRBV4-2 and TRBJ1-2; D possibly corresponds to TRBD1 (5 bases). Germline values: CDR1 LGHNA, CDR2 YNFKEQ. The CDR3 runs to 13 residues. V shed 3 bases and J shed 6 bases, with 11 bases lying between them. CDR3 in amino acids: CASSHRGGNGYTF. The CDR3 DNA sequence: TGTGCCAGCAGCCACCGGGGGGGAAATGGCTACACCTTC.

The chain carries TRBV7-2 and TRBJ2-7, with 12 bases fitting TRBD2. This CDR3 contains 16 residues. Trimming removed 4 bases from V and 6 bases from J; junction bases left unmatched: 10. CDR1 SGHTA and CDR2 FQGNSA come from the germline V gene. Written as DNA, the CDR3 is TGTGCCAGCAGCTCCACAATGACTAGCGGGAGTCGCGAGCAGTACTTC. Its protein product is CASSSTMTSGSREQYF.

This clone was observed a few times. The chain couples TRBV5-1 to TRBJ1-6; TRBD1 is a possible D gene (6 bases). This CDR3 has 15 residues. The germline V gene encodes CDR1 SGHRS and CDR2 YFSETQ. The V end was cut by 4 bases, the J end by 5 bases, with 13 bases between. The CDR3 nucleotides are TGCGCCAGCAGCATCGGGACACCTGATAATTCACCCCTCCACTTT. Protein: CASSIGTPDNSPLHF.

The CDR3: CAISGTSGNNEQYF. In nucleotides, the CDR3 is TGTGCCATCAGCGGGACTAGCGGGAATAACGAGCAGTACTTC. V and J are TRBV10-3 and TRBJ2-7; 13 bases line up with TRBD2. Germline-derived CDR1 and CDR2 are ENHRY and SYGVKD. The CDR3 has 14 amino acids. J lost 5 bases, V lost 6 bases, and 4 bases had no gene match.

The chain combines TRBV6-6 with TRBJ2-1; the match to TRBD1 covers 8 bases. Germline-derived CDR1 and CDR2 are MNHNY and SVGAGI (reference sequence). V trimming: 6 bases; J trimming: 4 bases; junction bases outside the gene matches: 8. The CDR3 totals 15 residues. The CDR3 DNA follows: TGTGCCAGCAGCTTCACAGGGGGTCTATACAATGAGCAGTTCTTC. This translates into CASSFTGGLYNEQFF.

The chain recombines TRBV7-3 with TRBJ2-1, with TRBD2 matching 7 bases. The J segment lost 8 bases and the V segment lost 4 bases, leaving 8 bases of the junction unmatched. Germline CDR1 SGHTA, CDR2 FQGTGA. This CDR3 spans 14 amino acids. For the CDR3, the DNA is TGTGCCAGCAGCTCTTCACTAGCGACCCATGAGCAGTTCTTC. Translation gives CASSSSLATHEQFF.